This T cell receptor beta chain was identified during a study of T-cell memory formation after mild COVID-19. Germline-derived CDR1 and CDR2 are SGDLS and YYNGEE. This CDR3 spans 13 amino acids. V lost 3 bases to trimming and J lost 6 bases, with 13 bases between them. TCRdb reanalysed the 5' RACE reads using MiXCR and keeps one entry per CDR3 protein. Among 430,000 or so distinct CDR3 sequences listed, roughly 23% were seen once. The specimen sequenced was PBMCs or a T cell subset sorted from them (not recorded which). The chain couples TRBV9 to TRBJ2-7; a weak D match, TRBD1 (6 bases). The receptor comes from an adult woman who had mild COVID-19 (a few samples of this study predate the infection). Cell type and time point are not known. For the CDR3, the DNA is TGTGCCAGCAGCGAAGGGGGAGTCGGCGAGCAGTACTTC. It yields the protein CASSEGGVGEQYF.